These T cell receptor beta chains were read from a single sample in a study of CD8 T cells in ankylosing spondylitis. TCRdb processed the 5' RACE reads anew with MiXCR; each CDR3 protein has one entry. This repertoire shows approximately 290,000 distinct CDR3 sequences, around 21% found once; its top ten account for about 3.7%. The sequenced sample was blood, either unsorted or a sorted T cell fraction (not recorded which). Receptors were obtained from a female donor with ankylosing spondylitis or in good health (not recorded which). CDR3s leave out the opening cysteine and the closing phenylalanine or tryptophan. The D gene is left open where the match is weak.

v_gene,d_gene,j_gene,CDR3aa
TRBV7-9,.,TRBJ2-2,ASSSETGELF
TRBV14,.,TRBJ2-7,ASSQDDGISYEQY
TRBV19,.,TRBJ1-1,ASSIGAQKAF
TRBV29-1,.,TRBJ2-5,SVERGALQETQY
TRBV20-1,.,TRBJ2-5,SASGLMEETQY
TRBV20-1,.,TRBJ1-6,SADHSALQVNNSPLH
TRBV7-2,.,TRBJ2-3,ASSFSRGTDTQY
TRBV7-6,.,TRBJ2-5,ASSFKEQETQY
TRBV10-3,TRBD2,TRBJ2-5,AISVAGGLRETQY
TRBV7-8,.,TRBJ2-1,ASSLARWDKGEQF
TRBV29-1,.,TRBJ2-3,SVGGTLTDTQY
TRBV7-9,TRBD2,TRBJ2-3,ASSLSGSDTQY
TRBV12-3/TRBV12-4,.,TRBJ2-5,ASSLGVRETQY
TRBV12-3/TRBV12-4,.,TRBJ1-4,ASRPTVNEKLF
TRBV29-1,.,TRBJ2-3,SVRPSGGTDTQY
TRBV15,.,TRBJ2-7,ATSRDLEVRQQY
TRBV12-3/TRBV12-4,TRBD2,TRBJ2-1,ASRFPLAGGPNEQF
TRBV2,TRBD2,TRBJ2-1,ASSVIGTSSYNEQF
TRBV6-1,TRBD1,TRBJ2-3,ASKTGQTTTDTQY
TRBV28,.,TRBJ2-3,ASIGGGASTDTQY
TRBV24-1,.,TRBJ2-2,ATSANGANTGELF
TRBV20-1,.,TRBJ1-5,SARDRIERPQH
TRBV6-6,TRBD1,TRBJ1-2,ATGTGDNYGYT
TRBV20-1,TRBD2,TRBJ2-1,SAAPPGLADSNEQF
TRBV20-1,TRBD2,TRBJ2-1,SVAGGPINEQF
TRBV7-2,TRBD1,TRBJ1-1,ASSAGQGSDAF
TRBV10-2,.,TRBJ2-7,ASIPGSSYEQY
TRBV24-1,TRBD2,TRBJ2-1,ATSEGGKNEQF
TRBV6-2/TRBV6-3,.,TRBJ1-2,ASSQSGRGGYT
TRBV7-2,TRBD2,TRBJ2-1,ASSSQAGPYNEQF
TRBV12-3/TRBV12-4,TRBD2,TRBJ2-1,ASSPGGRVASYNEQF
TRBV12-3/TRBV12-4,.,TRBJ2-7,ASSLLSTYEQY
TRBV3-1,.,TRBJ1-1,ASSQSGSEAF
TRBV12-3/TRBV12-4,.,TRBJ1-1,ASSFRGGNTEAF
TRBV5-1,.,TRBJ2-4,ASSYDPKSAKNIQY
TRBV12-3/TRBV12-4,.,TRBJ2-3,ASSLGISTDTQY
TRBV20-1,TRBD2,TRBJ2-3,SAPAGTTDTQY
TRBV10-3,.,TRBJ1-4,AIGNEKLF
TRBV6-1,.,TRBJ1-6,ASSPAQGGLSPLH